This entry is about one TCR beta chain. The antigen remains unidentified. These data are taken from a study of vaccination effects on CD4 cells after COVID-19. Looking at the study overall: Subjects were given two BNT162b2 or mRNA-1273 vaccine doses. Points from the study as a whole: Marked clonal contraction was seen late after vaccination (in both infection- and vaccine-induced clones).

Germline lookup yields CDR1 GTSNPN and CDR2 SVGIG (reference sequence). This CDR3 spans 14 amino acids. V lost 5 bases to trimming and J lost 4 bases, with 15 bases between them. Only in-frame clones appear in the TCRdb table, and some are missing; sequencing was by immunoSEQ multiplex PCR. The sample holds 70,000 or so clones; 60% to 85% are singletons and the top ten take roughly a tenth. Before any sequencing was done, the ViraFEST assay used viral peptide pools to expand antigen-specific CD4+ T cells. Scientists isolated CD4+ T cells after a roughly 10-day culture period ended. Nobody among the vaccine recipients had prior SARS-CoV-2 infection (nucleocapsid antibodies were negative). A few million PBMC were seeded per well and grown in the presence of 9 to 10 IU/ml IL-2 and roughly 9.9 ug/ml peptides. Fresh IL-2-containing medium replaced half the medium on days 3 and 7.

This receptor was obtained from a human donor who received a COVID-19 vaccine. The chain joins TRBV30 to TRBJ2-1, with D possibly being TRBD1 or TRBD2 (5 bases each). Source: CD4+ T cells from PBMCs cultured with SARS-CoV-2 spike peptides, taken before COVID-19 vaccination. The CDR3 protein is CAWGRQRQYNEQFF. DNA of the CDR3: TGTGCCTGGGGGAGACAAAGACAGTACAATGAGCAGTTCTTC.